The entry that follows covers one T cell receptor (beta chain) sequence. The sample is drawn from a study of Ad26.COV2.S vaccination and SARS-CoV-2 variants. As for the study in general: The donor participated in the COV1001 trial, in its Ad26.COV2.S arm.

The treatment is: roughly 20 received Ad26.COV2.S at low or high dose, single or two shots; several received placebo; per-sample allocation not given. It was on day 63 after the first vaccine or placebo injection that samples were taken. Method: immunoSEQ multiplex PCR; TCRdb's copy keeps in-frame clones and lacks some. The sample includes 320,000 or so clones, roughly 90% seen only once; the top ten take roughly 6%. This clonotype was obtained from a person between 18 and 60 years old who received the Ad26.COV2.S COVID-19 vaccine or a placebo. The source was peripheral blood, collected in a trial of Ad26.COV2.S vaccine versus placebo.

Here the CDR3 reads CASSGSGQGVLDTQYF. In DNA form, the CDR3 reads TGCGCCAGCAGTGGTTCGGGACAGGGGGTTTTAGATACGCAGTATTTT. The chain has TRBV10-1 and TRBJ2-3; 11 bases are shared with TRBD1. V was pared by 4 bases and J by 5 bases, with 8 bases of the junction left unmatched. Germline CDR1 and CDR2: WNHNN and SYGVQD (reference sequence). This CDR3 has 16 amino acids.